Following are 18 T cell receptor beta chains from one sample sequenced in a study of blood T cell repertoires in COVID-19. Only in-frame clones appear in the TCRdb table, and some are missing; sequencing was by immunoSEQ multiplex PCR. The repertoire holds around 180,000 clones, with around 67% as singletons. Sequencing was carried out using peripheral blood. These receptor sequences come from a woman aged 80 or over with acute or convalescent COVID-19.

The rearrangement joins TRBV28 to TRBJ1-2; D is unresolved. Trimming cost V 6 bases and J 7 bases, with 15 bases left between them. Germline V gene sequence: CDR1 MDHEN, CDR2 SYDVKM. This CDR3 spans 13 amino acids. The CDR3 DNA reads TGTGCCAGCAGAACCCCCAGGATGGGTGGCTACACCTTC. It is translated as CASRTPRMGGYTF.

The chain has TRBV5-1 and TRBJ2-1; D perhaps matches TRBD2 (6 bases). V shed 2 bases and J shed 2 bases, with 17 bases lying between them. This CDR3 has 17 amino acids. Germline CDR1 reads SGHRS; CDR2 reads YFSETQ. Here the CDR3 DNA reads TGCGCCAGCAGCTTACCACTCCCGGGCGGGGCCTACAATGAGCAGTTCTTC. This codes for CASSLPLPGGAYNEQFF.

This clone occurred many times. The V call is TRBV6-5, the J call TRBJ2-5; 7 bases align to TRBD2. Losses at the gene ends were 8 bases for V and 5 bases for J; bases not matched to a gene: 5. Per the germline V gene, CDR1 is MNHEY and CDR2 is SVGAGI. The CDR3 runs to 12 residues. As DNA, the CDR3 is TGTGCCAGCTCGGGAGGTCCGGAGACCCAGTACTTC. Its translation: CASSGGPETQYF.

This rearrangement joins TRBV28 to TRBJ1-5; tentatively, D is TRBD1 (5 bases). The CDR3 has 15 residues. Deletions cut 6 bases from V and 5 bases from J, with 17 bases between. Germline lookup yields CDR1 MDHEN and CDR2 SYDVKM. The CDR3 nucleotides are TGTGCCAGCAGCCTACAAGTCGGGGGGGATCAGCCCCAGCATTTT. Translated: CASSLQVGGDQPQHF.

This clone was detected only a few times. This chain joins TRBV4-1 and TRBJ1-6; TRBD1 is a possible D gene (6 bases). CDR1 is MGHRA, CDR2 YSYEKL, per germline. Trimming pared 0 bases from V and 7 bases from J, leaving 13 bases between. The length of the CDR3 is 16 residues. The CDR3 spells CASSQERGYGNSPLHF. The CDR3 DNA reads TGCGCCAGCAGCCAAGAAAGGGGGTATGGCAATTCACCCCTCCACTTT.

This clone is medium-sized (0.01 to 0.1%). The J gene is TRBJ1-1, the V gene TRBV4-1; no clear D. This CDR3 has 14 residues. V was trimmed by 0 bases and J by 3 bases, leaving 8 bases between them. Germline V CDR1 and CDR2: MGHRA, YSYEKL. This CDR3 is CASSQDPGYTEAFF. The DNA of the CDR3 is TGCGCCAGCAGCCAAGATCCGGGGTACACTGAAGCTTTCTTT.

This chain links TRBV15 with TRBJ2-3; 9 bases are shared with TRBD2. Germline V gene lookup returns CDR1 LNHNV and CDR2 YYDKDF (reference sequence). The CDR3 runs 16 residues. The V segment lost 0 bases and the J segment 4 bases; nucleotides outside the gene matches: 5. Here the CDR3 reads CATSRDRTSAADTQYF. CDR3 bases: TGTGCCACCAGCAGAGATCGGACTAGCGCGGCAGATACGCAGTATTTT. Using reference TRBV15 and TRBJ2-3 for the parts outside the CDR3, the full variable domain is DAMVIQNPRYQVTQFGKPVTLSCSQTLNHNVMYWYQQKSSQAPKLLFHYYDKDFNNEADTPDNFQSRRPNTSFCFLDIRSPGLGDTAMYLCATSRDRTSAADTQYFGPGTRLTVL.

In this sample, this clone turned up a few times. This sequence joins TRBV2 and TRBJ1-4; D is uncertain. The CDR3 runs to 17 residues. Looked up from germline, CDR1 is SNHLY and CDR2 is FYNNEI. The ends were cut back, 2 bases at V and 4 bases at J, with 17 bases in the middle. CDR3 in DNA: TGTGCCAGCAGTGAACGCATTCTAAGAGCCTTTAATGAAAAACTGTTTTTT. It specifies CASSERILRAFNEKLFF.

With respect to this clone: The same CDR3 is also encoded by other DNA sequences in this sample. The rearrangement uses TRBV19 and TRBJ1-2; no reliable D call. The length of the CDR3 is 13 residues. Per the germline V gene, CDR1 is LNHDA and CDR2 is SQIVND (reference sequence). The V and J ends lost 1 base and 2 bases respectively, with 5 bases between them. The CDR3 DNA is TGTGCCAGTAGTATAGGCGGGAACTATGGCTACACCTTC. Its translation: CASSIGGNYGYTF.

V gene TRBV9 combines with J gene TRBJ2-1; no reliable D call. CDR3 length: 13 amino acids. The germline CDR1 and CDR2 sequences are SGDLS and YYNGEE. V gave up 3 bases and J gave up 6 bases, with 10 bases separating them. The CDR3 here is CASSGGPANEQFF. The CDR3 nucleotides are TGTGCCAGCAGCGGCGGCCCCGCCAATGAGCAGTTCTTC.

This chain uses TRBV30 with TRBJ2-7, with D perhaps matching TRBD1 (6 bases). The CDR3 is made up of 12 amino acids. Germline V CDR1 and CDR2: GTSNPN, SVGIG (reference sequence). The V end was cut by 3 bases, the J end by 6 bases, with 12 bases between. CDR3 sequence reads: CAWSYGQSEQYF. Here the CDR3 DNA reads TGTGCCTGGAGCTACGGACAGAGCGAGCAGTACTTC.

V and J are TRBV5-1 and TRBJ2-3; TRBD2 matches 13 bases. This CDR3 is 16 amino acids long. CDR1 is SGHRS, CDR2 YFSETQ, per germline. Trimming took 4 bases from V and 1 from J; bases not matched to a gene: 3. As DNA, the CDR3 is TGCGCCAGCAGCGTAGGACTAGCGGGAGGCACAGATACGCAGTATTTT. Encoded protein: CASSVGLAGGTDTQYF.

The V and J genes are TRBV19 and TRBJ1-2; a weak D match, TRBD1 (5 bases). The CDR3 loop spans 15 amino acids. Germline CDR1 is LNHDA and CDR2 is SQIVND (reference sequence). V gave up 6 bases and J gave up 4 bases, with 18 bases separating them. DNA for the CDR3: TGTGCCAGTAGGGCGGGGGGATTCAGTGGCTATGGCTACACCTTC. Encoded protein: CASRAGGFSGYGYTF.

CDR3 nucleotides: TGTGCCTGGGGGACAGGGCTCCTTAATGAAAAACTGTTTTTT. It yields the protein CAWGTGLLNEKLFF. The V call is TRBV30, the J call TRBJ1-4, with TRBD1 matching 9 bases. With V trimmed by 5 bases and J by 4 bases, 5 bases remained unmatched. The germline gives CDR1 GTSNPN, CDR2 SVGIG (reference sequence). The CDR3 covers 14 residues.

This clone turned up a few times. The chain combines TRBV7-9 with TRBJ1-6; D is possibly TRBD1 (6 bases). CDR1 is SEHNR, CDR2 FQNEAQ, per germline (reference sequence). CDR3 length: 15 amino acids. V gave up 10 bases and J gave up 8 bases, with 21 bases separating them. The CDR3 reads CATRPPAGAHSPLHF. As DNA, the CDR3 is TGTGCCACCAGACCCCCGGCGGGGGCCCATTCACCCCTCCACTTT.

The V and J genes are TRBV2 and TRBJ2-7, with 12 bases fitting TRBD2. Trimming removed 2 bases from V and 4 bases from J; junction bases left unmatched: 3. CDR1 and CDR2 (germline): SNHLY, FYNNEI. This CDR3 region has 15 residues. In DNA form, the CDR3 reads TGTGCCAGCAGTGAAAGACTAGCGGGAGAGTACGAGCAGTACTTC. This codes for CASSERLAGEYEQYF.

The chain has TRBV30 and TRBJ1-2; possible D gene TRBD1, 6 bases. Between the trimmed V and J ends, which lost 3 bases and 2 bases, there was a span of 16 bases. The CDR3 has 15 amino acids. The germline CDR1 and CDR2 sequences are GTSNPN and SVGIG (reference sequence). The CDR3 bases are TGTGCCTGGAGGGCCCGCAGGGGAAGGAACTATGGCTACACCTTC. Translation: CAWRARRGRNYGYTF.

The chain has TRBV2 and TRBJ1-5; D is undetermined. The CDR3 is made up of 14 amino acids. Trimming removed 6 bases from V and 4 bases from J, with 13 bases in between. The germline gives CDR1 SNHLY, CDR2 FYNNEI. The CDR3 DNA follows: TGTGCCAGCAGGACGGGATTTGGGAATCAGCCCCAGCATTTT. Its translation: CASRTGFGNQPQHF.